Following are 13 T cell receptor beta chains from one sample sequenced in a study of T cells after yellow fever vaccination. MiXCR, run by TCRdb on the 5' RACE reads, gives a single entry per CDR3 protein. Of a few hundred thousand distinct CDR3 sequences in the sample, about 15% were seen once. This specimen was PBMCs, taken 4 to 5 days after the first yellow fever vaccination. Every receptor here comes from a man aged 18 to 29 who received the YFV17D yellow fever vaccine.

The chain employs TRBV7-9 and TRBJ2-2; no clear D. This CDR3 spans 12 amino acids. Trimming stripped 8 bases from V and 4 bases from J, with 8 bases between. The germline V gene has CDR1 SEHNR and CDR2 FQNEAQ (reference sequence). The CDR3 loop is CASESFTGELFF. CDR3 coding DNA: TGTGCCAGCGAGAGTTTCACCGGGGAGCTGTTTTTT.

The chain couples TRBV27 to TRBJ2-1, with a tentative D call TRBD2 (6 bases). CDR1 and CDR2 (germline): MNHEY, SMNVEV (reference sequence). V was clipped by 4 bases and J by 10 bases, with 11 bases between them. There are 12 residues in the CDR3. In DNA form, the CDR3 reads TGTGCCAGCAGTTATTTGGGGGGAGAGCAGTTCTTC. Amino acid sequence: CASSYLGGEQFF.

This clonotype was seen a handful of times. CDR3 sequence reads: CSGGQGYTQYF. CDR3 bases: TGCAGTGGGGGACAAGGGTACACCCAGTACTTC. The V call is TRBV20-1, the J call TRBJ2-5; D possibly corresponds to TRBD1 (6 bases). The V gene's germline CDR1 is DFQATT and CDR2 SNEGSKA (reference sequence). The ends were cut back, 7 bases at V and 8 bases at J, with 14 bases in the middle. CDR3 size: 11 residues.

This clonotype was counted between two and nine times. The V call is TRBV4-3, the J call TRBJ2-7, with D hard to call. V was cut by 1 base and J by 3 bases, with 10 bases left in between. CDR3 length equals 14 residues. Germline CDR1 is LGHNA and CDR2 is YSLEER. In DNA, the CDR3 is TGCGCCAGCAGCCAAGCCCTGGGTGGCTACGAGCAGTACTTC. It encodes CASSQALGGYEQYF.

The genes are TRBV10-3 and TRBJ1-3, with 9 bases aligning to TRBD1. The CDR3 is 14 residues long. Trimming cost V 5 bases and J 8 bases; bases outside gene matches: 7. Germline V gives CDR1 ENHRY, CDR2 SYGVKD. CDR3 DNA sequence: TGTGCCATCAGTCGCTCGGGACAGGGAGACACCATATATTTT. This sequence encodes CAISRSGQGDTIYF.

Ten or more counts support this clonotype. The chain carries TRBV12-3 or TRBV12-4 and TRBJ1-1, with a tentative D call TRBD1 (6 bases). Between the trimmed V and J ends, which lost 2 bases and 1 base, there was a span of 11 bases. This CDR3 spans 15 amino acids. In DNA form, the CDR3 reads TGTGCCAGCAGTTTAATGGGGGGCTCGAACACTGAAGCTTTCTTT. Its translation is CASSLMGGSNTEAFF.

This clonotype was counted ten times or more. The chain uses TRBV12-3 or TRBV12-4 and TRBJ2-2, with D maybe TRBD2 (5 bases). The V end lost 6 bases, the J end lost 4 bases, and 6 bases lay between the germline ends. The CDR3 has 12 residues. The CDR3 DNA is TGTGCCAGCAGCCGGGGCACCGGGGAGCTGTTTTTT. It is translated as CASSRGTGELFF.

The sample holds many counts of this clonotype. The chain carries TRBV5-1 and TRBJ2-7, with 7 bases identical to TRBD1. Per the germline V gene, CDR1 is SGHRS and CDR2 is YFSETQ. The CDR3 length is 14 residues. Trimming at V came to 0 bases and at J to 2 bases, leaving 2 bases not matched to a gene. This CDR3 reads CASSLGQGAYEQYF. As DNA, the CDR3 is TGCGCCAGCAGCTTGGGACAGGGTGCCTACGAGCAGTACTTC.

This clonotype was detected only a few times. This chain joins TRBV10-3 and TRBJ2-5; 9 nucleotides match TRBD2. After removal of 3 bases from V and 5 bases from J, the junction contained 7 bases not matched to a gene. CDR3 length: 15 amino acids. Germline V gene sequence: CDR1 ENHRY, CDR2 SYGVKD. The CDR3 reads CAISEGGGARETQYF. The CDR3 DNA reads TGTGCCATCAGTGAAGGCGGGGGGGCCCGTGAGACCCAGTACTTC.

This clonotype was observed many times. V gene TRBV6-2 or TRBV6-3 combines with J gene TRBJ2-4, with 8 nucleotides matching TRBD1. Germline CDR1 is MNHEY and CDR2 is SVGEGT. The V gene end was trimmed by 6 bases and the J gene end by 2 bases; junction bases not matched to a gene: 9. CDR3 length: 16 amino acids. Written as DNA, the CDR3 is TGTGCCAGCAGGACCGGACAGGGTCTTACCAAAAACATTCAGTACTTC. Translation: CASRTGQGLTKNIQYF.

The genes are TRBV24-1 and TRBJ1-3; D not resolved. Trimming stripped 4 bases from V and 0 bases from J, with 0 bases between. The CDR3 has 12 amino acids. The germline CDR1 and CDR2 sequences are KGHDR and SFDVKD. CDR3 in amino acids: CATSDSGNTIYF. CDR3 DNA: TGTGCCACCAGTGACTCTGGAAACACCATATATTTT.

This clonotype was picked up a small number of times. The chain carries TRBV6-1 and TRBJ1-2; D not resolved. The V gene lost 6 bases and the J gene lost 3 bases, with 11 bases spanning the gap. CDR1 MNHNS and CDR2 SASEGT come from the germline V gene. The length of the CDR3 is 13 residues. The CDR3 loop is CASRNLGDYGYTF. DNA for the CDR3: TGTGCCAGCAGAAACCTCGGCGACTATGGCTACACCTTC.

The rearrangement joins TRBV7-2 to TRBJ1-1, with D possibly TRBD1 on 6 matching bases. The ends were cut back, 1 base at V and 4 bases at J, with 13 bases in the middle. CDR3 size: 15 residues. Germline V lookup: CDR1 SGHTA, CDR2 FQGNSA. CDR3 coding DNA: TGTGCCAGCAGCTTAGTGACAGGTGGAGGCACTGAAGCTTTCTTT. Its protein is CASSLVTGGGTEAFF.